The present T cell receptor (beta chain) was sequenced within a study of CD8 T cells in ankylosing spondylitis. General observations from the study: CD8+ by phenotype, disease-linked clones were relatively rare in peripheral blood. About 8 highly homologous variants made up a TCR beta motif, and this motif appeared characteristic of ankylosing spondylitis blood. Significantly higher representation of disease-linked clones was reported for matched ankylosing spondylitis synovial fluid. Some motif variants were previously reported in reactive arthritis synovial fluid and blood.

There are 18 residues in the CDR3. Germline loops: CDR1 MDHEN, CDR2 SYDVKM. V was shortened by 2 bases and J by 3 bases, with 21 bases between the two germline ends. As to this clonotype: The antigen remains undetermined.

By quantitative 5'-RACE with molecular barcodes, the TCR beta libraries were made. TCRdb processed the 5' RACE reads anew with MiXCR; each CDR3 protein has one entry. In the table there are 700,000 or so distinct CDR3 sequences, around 20% of which are singletons. Sequencing was carried out using blood, either unsorted or a sorted T cell fraction (not recorded which). The V and J genes are TRBV28 and TRBJ2-3; D is possibly TRBD1 or TRBD2 (5 bases each). The sequence was obtained from a male donor with ankylosing spondylitis. The DNA for the CDR3 is TGTGCCAGCAGTTTACCCCCCTGGGGCCAGGGAGAAACAGATACGCAGTATTTT. Translated: CASSLPPWGQGETDTQYF. Combining the CDR3 with reference TRBV28 and TRBJ2-3 gives the whole variable domain DVKVTQSSRYLVKRTGEKVFLECVQDMDHENMFWYRQDPGLGLRLIYFSYDVKMKEKGDIPEGYSVSREKKERFSLILESASTNQTSMYLCASSLPPWGQGETDTQYFGPGTRLTVL.